These T cell receptor beta chains were read from a single sample in a study of blood T cell repertoires in COVID-19. Assay: immunoSEQ multiplex PCR; the TCRdb copy retains only in-frame clones and omits some. The sample contains about 75,000 clones, around 88% of which appear only once. The specimen was peripheral blood. The receptors here all came from an older man with COVID-19, enrolled during active disease. Both conserved end residues are part of each CDR3. The D gene is left open where the match is weak. Expanded clones get a size class; other rows say once, few or many, or leave the size out.

cdr3_aa cdr3_nt clone_size j_call v_call d_call
CASSLKVTVETQYF TGTGCCAGCAGCTTGAAGGTGACTGTGGAGACCCAGTACTTC NA TRBJ2-5 TRBV5-6 NA
CASSFWDRYQETQYF TGTGCCAGCAGCTTCTGGGACAGGTACCAAGAGACCCAGTACTTC NA TRBJ2-5 TRBV5-5 TRBD1
CASSEGRSSSYNEQFF TGCGCCAGCAGTGAGGGCAGGTCGAGCTCCTACAATGAGCAGTTCTTC NA TRBJ2-1 TRBV10-1 NA
CATSRARPGQGTDTQYF TGTGCCACCAGCAGAGCTCGACCGGGACAGGGGACAGATACGCAGTATTTT NA TRBJ2-3 TRBV15 TRBD1
CASSPRRSAGTGTEKLFF TGCGCCAGCAGCCCTAGGCGCTCTGCCGGGACAGGGACTGAAAAACTGTTTTTT few TRBJ1-4 TRBV4-3 TRBD1
CASSRASGETDTQYF TGTGCCAGCAGCCGAGCTAGCGGGGAAACAGATACGCAGTATTTT NA TRBJ2-3 TRBV5-4 TRBD2
CASTLGGDISYEQYF TGTGCCAGCACCCTAGGGGGGGACATCTCCTACGAGCAGTACTTC few TRBJ2-7 TRBV7-8 NA
CASSIGGQLYEQYF TGTGCCAGTAGTATAGGGGGACAGCTCTACGAGCAGTACTTC NA TRBJ2-7 TRBV19 TRBD1
CASSPGDPSTDTQYF TGCGCCAGCAGCCCGGGGGACCCAAGCACAGATACGCAGTATTTT NA TRBJ2-3 TRBV5-1 NA
CASVAMGAQPQHF TGTGCCAGCGTTGCGATGGGGGCTCAGCCCCAGCATTTT once TRBJ1-5 TRBV2 NA
CAISEGGQGATEAFF TGTGCCATCAGTGAGGGTGGACAGGGGGCCACTGAAGCTTTCTTT NA TRBJ1-1 TRBV10-3 TRBD1
CASSPLLRGAFF TGTGCCAGCTCACCGCTCTTAAGAGGCGCTTTCTTT NA TRBJ1-1 TRBV28 NA
CASSEASDRRETQYF TGTGCCAGCAGTGAAGCTTCCGACAGGCGTGAGACCCAGTACTTC once TRBJ2-5 TRBV2 NA
CATSEGTGGVNQPQHF TGTGCCACCAGTGAGGGGACAGGGGGCGTGAATCAGCCCCAGCATTTT NA TRBJ1-5 TRBV24-1 TRBD1
CASSQDRSNTGELFF TGCGCCAGCAGCCAAGATCGGTCGAACACCGGGGAGCTGTTTTTT NA TRBJ2-2 TRBV4-1 NA
CASSWGQDIAEAFF TGTGCCAGCAGCTGGGGACAGGATATCGCTGAAGCTTTCTTT NA TRBJ1-1 TRBV7-9 TRBD1
CASSAGVQGYTGNTIYF TGCGCCAGCAGCGCTGGGGTTCAGGGTTATACTGGAAACACCATATATTTT NA TRBJ1-3 TRBV5-1 NA
CASSSDARGPQHF TGTGCCAGCAGTTCGGACGCCCGGGGGCCCCAGCATTTT NA TRBJ1-5 TRBV6-1 NA
CASSPQIGRNTEAFF TGTGCCAGCAGCCCTCAGATCGGGAGGAACACTGAAGCTTTCTTT NA TRBJ1-1 TRBV7-2 NA
CASSQQGGYGYTF TGTGCCAGCAGCCAACAGGGGGGCTATGGCTACACCTTC NA TRBJ1-2 TRBV12-3/TRBV12-4 TRBD1
CATSKMTGGSPLHF TGTGCCACCAGCAAAATGACAGGGGGATCACCCCTCCACTTT NA TRBJ1-6 TRBV15 TRBD1
CASNHDRDNEQFF TGTGCCAGCAATCACGACAGGGACAATGAGCAGTTCTTC NA TRBJ2-1 TRBV6-5 TRBD1
CASRHGTGAFEQYF TGTGCCAGCAGACACGGGACAGGAGCCTTCGAGCAGTACTTC NA TRBJ2-7 TRBV6-1 TRBD1
CATSDVSGGQGDTQYF TGTGCCACCAGTGATGTTAGCGGGGGGCAGGGAGATACGCAGTATTTT NA TRBJ2-3 TRBV24-1 TRBD2
CASSFRRPGQGAIYGYTF TGTGCCAGCAGTTTCAGACGACCGGGACAGGGGGCGATCTATGGCTACACCTTC NA TRBJ1-2 TRBV27 TRBD1
CASSKYGLAGKETQYF TGTGCCAGCAGTAAATACGGACTAGCGGGGAAGGAGACCCAGTACTTC NA TRBJ2-5 TRBV2 TRBD2
CASSGRTGFGTDTQYF TGTGCCAGCAGCGGGCGGACAGGGTTCGGCACAGATACGCAGTATTTT NA TRBJ2-3 TRBV9 TRBD1
CASSLGPGGSPLHF TGTGCCAGCTCACTTGGGCCGGGAGGATCACCCCTCCACTTT NA TRBJ1-6 TRBV18 NA
CASSSSWTGIRNTIYF TGTGCCAGCAGTTCCAGCTGGACAGGGATCAGAAACACCATATATTTT NA TRBJ1-3 TRBV6-5 TRBD1
CASSQRTGVGGYTF TGTGCCAGCAGCCAACGGACAGGGGTGGGCGGCTACACCTTC NA TRBJ1-2 TRBV5-6 TRBD1
CASSPGQQALYVFF TGTGCCAGCAGTCCTGGCCAACAGGCCCTTTATGTTTTCTTT once TRBJ1-1 TRBV27 NA
CAISSGQGQGEQYF TGTGCCATCAGCTCGGGACAGGGGCAGGGCGAGCAGTACTTC NA TRBJ2-7 TRBV10-3 TRBD1
CASSRVANSGNTIYF TGTGCCAGTAGCCGCGTCGCCAACTCTGGAAACACCATATATTTT few TRBJ1-3 TRBV19 NA
CASSLGLRSYEQYF TGTGCCAGCAGTCTCGGACTCAGGTCCTACGAGCAGTACTTC NA TRBJ2-7 TRBV2 NA
CASSLGTLQETQYF TGCGCCAGCAGCTTAGGGACACTCCAAGAGACCCAGTACTTC NA TRBJ2-5 TRBV5-1 NA
CASSSTGGNTEAFF TGCGCCAGCAGCTCTACAGGGGGGAACACTGAAGCTTTCTTT NA TRBJ1-1 TRBV5-1 TRBD1
CASSTGQGAGNTIYF TGTGCCAGCAGCACCGGACAGGGGGCTGGAAACACCATATATTTT NA TRBJ1-3 TRBV7-8 TRBD1
CASSLDRTSGVADTQYF TGTGCCAGCAGCTTAGATCGGACTAGCGGGGTAGCAGATACGCAGTATTTT once TRBJ2-3 TRBV11-2 TRBD2
CASTVTSLGPYNEQFF TGCGCCAGCACCGTGACTAGTCTAGGCCCCTACAATGAGCAGTTCTTC many TRBJ2-1 TRBV4-1 NA
CASTPGGIRDTQYF TGCGCCAGCACCCCAGGGGGAATTCGAGATACGCAGTATTTT NA TRBJ2-3 TRBV5-1 TRBD1
CAISVGLTEAFF TGTGCCATCAGTGTCGGACTTACTGAAGCTTTCTTT few TRBJ1-1 TRBV10-3 NA
CATSVSGTGGNQPQHF TGTGCCACCAGTGTTTCCGGGACAGGGGGCAATCAGCCCCAGCATTTT once TRBJ1-5 TRBV24-1 TRBD1
CASSVAGAVGNEQFF TGTGCCAGCAGTGTAGCGGGGGCCGTGGGCAATGAGCAGTTCTTC NA TRBJ2-1 TRBV6-1 TRBD2
CASSSRRGHEQYF TGTGCCAGCAGCTCCCGGAGGGGGCACGAGCAGTACTTC NA TRBJ2-7 TRBV7-3 NA
CASSPLGGDYGYTF TGTGCCAGCTCACCTCTAGGGGGCGACTATGGCTACACCTTC NA TRBJ1-2 TRBV18 TRBD1
CASSFWSQPQHF TGTGCCAGCAGTTTCTGGAGTCAGCCCCAGCATTTT NA TRBJ1-5 TRBV28 NA
CASSKGQGLNTEAFF TGTGCCAGCAGCAAAGGACAGGGGCTGAACACTGAAGCTTTCTTT few TRBJ1-1 TRBV9 TRBD1
CASSLGPGIQYF TGTGCCAGCAGCTTAGGTCCGGGCATTCAGTACTTC NA TRBJ2-4 TRBV11-1 NA